A single sample is the source of the 30 T cell receptor beta chains below, sequenced in a study of cytomegalovirus exposure and HLA in healthy donors. Primers included in the PCR were 60 Vbeta and 13 Jbeta primers. Profiled with immunoSEQ multiplex PCR; TCRdb holds only in-frame clones, not every one. The data contain about 190,000 clones, 75% to 90% of them singletons. Sequencing used PBMCs. These receptors were taken from a boy younger than 18 in good health and CMV-seronegative.

This chain links TRBV9 with TRBJ2-5; 13 bases line up with TRBD2. V shed 3 bases, J shed 5 bases, and the junction held 13 bases outside the gene matches. Germline assignment: CDR1 SGDLS and CDR2 YYNGEE. The CDR3 contains 18 residues. CDR3 bases: TGTGCCAGCAGCGCTCCGGGACTAGCGGGAATTCAGTCGGAGACCCAGTACTTC. This sequence encodes CASSAPGLAGIQSETQYF.

CDR3 sequence (DNA): TGCGCCAGCAGCTTGCAAGCGGCGAGTTTCAATGAGCAGTTCTTC. It encodes CASSLQAASFNEQFF. The chain joins TRBV5-1 to TRBJ2-1, with D possibly TRBD2 on 5 matching bases. The CDR3 spans 15 residues. Per the germline V gene, CDR1 is SGHRS and CDR2 is YFSETQ. V dropped 1 base and J dropped 6 bases, with 14 bases sitting between them.

The V gene is TRBV19, the J gene TRBJ2-5; D not certain. This CDR3 comprises 12 residues. Germline lookup yields CDR1 LNHDA and CDR2 SQIVND (reference sequence). Trimming took 4 bases from V and 7 from J, leaving 10 bases between them. The CDR3: CASSRSSGTQYF. The CDR3 nucleotides read TGTGCCAGTAGTAGGTCATCAGGGACCCAGTACTTC.

This rearrangement joins TRBV19 to TRBJ1-2; TRBD1 matches 10 bases. The CDR3 extends over 16 amino acids. Looked up from germline, CDR1 is LNHDA and CDR2 is SQIVND (reference sequence). Trimming at V came to 4 bases and at J to 8 bases, leaving 13 bases not matched to a gene. The CDR3, as DNA: TGTGCCAGTAGTAGCCTGGGGACAGGGGTGGCTAGGGGCTACACCTTC. Translated: CASSSLGTGVARGYTF. The full variable domain, completed using reference TRBV19 and TRBJ1-2, is DGGITQSPKYLFRKEGQNVTLSCEQNLNHDAMYWYRQDPGQGLRLIYYSQIVNDFQKGDIAEGYSVSREKKESFPLTVTSAQKNPTAFYLCASSSLGTGVARGYTFGSGTRLTVV.

CDR3 protein: CASSLVTPGQGFEKLFF. The CDR3 bases are TGTGCCAGCAGCTTAGTAACCCCGGGACAGGGGTTTGAAAAACTGTTTTTT. The chain combines TRBV5-6 with TRBJ1-4, with TRBD1 identical over 10 bases. The V gene's germline CDR1 is SGHDT and CDR2 YYEEEE. The trim removed 2 bases at V and 7 bases at J, leaving 11 bases unmatched. The CDR3 loop spans 17 amino acids. The entire variable domain, with the rest obtained from reference TRBV5-6 and TRBJ1-4, is as follows: DAGVTQSPTHLIKTRGQQVTLRCSPKSGHDTVSWYQQALGQGPQFIFQYYEEEERQRGNFPDRFSGHQFPNYSSELNVNALLLGDSALYLCASSLVTPGQGFEKLFFGSGTQLSVL.

The chain couples TRBV29-1 to TRBJ2-7, with 8 bases identical to TRBD1. The CDR3 runs 15 residues. Losses at the gene ends were 0 bases for V and 3 bases for J; bases not matched to a gene: 7. In germline, CDR1 is SQVTM, CDR2 ANQGSEA. DNA for the CDR3: TGCAGCGTTGAAGAGGGGACAGGTGGTATCTACGAGCAGTACTTC. This gives the protein CSVEEGTGGIYEQYF.

V is TRBV5-4 and J is TRBJ2-7; 11 positions match TRBD2. Germline V gene lookup returns CDR1 SGHNT and CDR2 YYREEE (reference sequence). The V and J ends lost 1 base and 3 bases, in that order; junction bases with no gene match: 0. This CDR3 is 14 amino acids long. The CDR3 here is CASSLTSGSYEQYF. Written as DNA, the CDR3 is TGTGCCAGCAGCTTGACTAGCGGGAGCTACGAGCAGTACTTC.

V usage is TRBV19 and J usage is TRBJ1-2; D ambiguous. CDR1 is LNHDA, CDR2 SQIVND, per germline (reference sequence). The CDR3 spans 14 residues. V lost 3 bases to trimming and J lost 1 base, with 9 bases between them. CDR3 region: CASSMTGNNYGYTF. CDR3 nucleotides: TGTGCCAGTAGTATGACGGGGAATAACTATGGCTACACCTTC.

In this sample, this clone turned up a few times. V and J are TRBV19 and TRBJ2-5; 10 bases agree with TRBD2. The CDR3 runs to 16 residues. Looked up from germline, CDR1 is LNHDA and CDR2 is SQIVND (reference sequence). J gave up 4 bases and V 4 bases, and 9 bases lay outside the gene matches. In DNA form, the CDR3 reads TGTGCCAGTAGTACCTCCTCCCTAGCGGGGGTAGAGACCCAGTACTTC. It yields the protein CASSTSSLAGVETQYF.

This clone has a handful of counts. The chain is built from TRBV19 and TRBJ1-1; tentative D call: TRBD1 (5 bases). CDR1 and CDR2 (germline): LNHDA, SQIVND (reference sequence). The CDR3 has 15 residues. V lost 2 bases and J lost 0, with 10 bases in between. The CDR3 region has the DNA TGTGCCAGTAGTATATCGCAGGACATGAACACTGAAGCTTTCTTT. Translating gives CASSISQDMNTEAFF. The variable domain in full, with the rest retrieved from reference TRBV19 and TRBJ1-1, is DGGITQSPKYLFRKEGQNVTLSCEQNLNHDAMYWYRQDPGQGLRLIYYSQIVNDFQKGDIAEGYSVSREKKESFPLTVTSAQKNPTAFYLCASSISQDMNTEAFFGQGTRLTVV.

The V gene is TRBV25-1, the J gene TRBJ2-1; 7 nucleotides match TRBD1. The trim removed 1 base at V and 5 bases at J, leaving 2 bases unmatched. Per germline, CDR1 MGHDK and CDR2 SYGVNS. The CDR3 is 14 amino acids. The CDR3: CASSEWDSHNEQFF. CDR3 DNA: TGTGCCAGCAGTGAATGGGACAGTCACAATGAGCAGTTCTTC.

The chain carries TRBV29-1 and TRBJ1-2, with D uncertain. This CDR3 comprises 12 residues. Trimming removed 1 base at V and 7 bases at J, with 10 bases between. Germline V lookup: CDR1 SQVTM, CDR2 ANQGSEA. CDR3 sequence: CSVEAGRAGYTF. Here the CDR3 DNA reads TGCAGCGTTGAAGCGGGGAGGGCTGGCTACACCTTC.

This clone was counted a few times. CDR3 coding DNA: TGTGCCAGCAGTGAACAGGCAGGCTCCTACGAGCAGTACTTC. This encodes CASSEQAGSYEQYF. The chain has TRBV6-1 and TRBJ2-7; D remains ambiguous. V dropped 2 bases and J dropped 0 bases, with 8 bases sitting between them. Per the germline V gene, CDR1 is MNHNS and CDR2 is SASEGT. The CDR3 extends over 14 amino acids.

The chain couples TRBV4-3 to TRBJ1-3, with D maybe TRBD1 (5 bases). V lost 0 bases to trimming and J lost 2 bases, with 20 bases between them. The CDR3 is 19 residues long. CDR1 and CDR2 from the germline V gene are LGHNA and YSLEER. The CDR3 loop is CASSQEGGGGTRAGNTIYF. The CDR3, as DNA: TGCGCCAGCAGCCAAGAAGGTGGGGGGGGAACTAGGGCTGGAAACACCATATATTTT.

The chain carries TRBV5-4 and TRBJ2-3; TRBD1 aligns across 9 bases. V shed 4 bases and J 3 bases; nucleotides not matched to a gene: 6. The CDR3 is 15 residues long. Germline CDR1 and CDR2: SGHNT and YYREEE (reference sequence). CDR3 residues: CASSRPGTGTDTQYF. Here the CDR3 DNA reads TGTGCCAGCAGCCGTCCCGGGACAGGGACAGATACGCAGTATTTT. Using reference TRBV5-4 and TRBJ2-3 for the parts outside the CDR3, the full variable domain is ETGVTQSPTHLIKTRGQQVTLRCSSQSGHNTVSWYQQALGQGPQFIFQYYREEENGRGNFPPRFSGLQFPNYSSELNVNALELDDSALYLCASSRPGTGTDTQYFGPGTRLTVL.

The chain employs TRBV5-4 and TRBJ1-3; no definite D call. The ends were cut back, 0 bases at V and 2 bases at J, with 9 bases in the middle. Germline V gene sequence: CDR1 SGHNT, CDR2 YYREEE (reference sequence). The CDR3 covers 15 residues. CDR3 DNA: TGTGCCAGCAGCTTGGACGGGAGGGCTGGAAACACCATATATTTT. Protein: CASSLDGRAGNTIYF.

The V and J genes are TRBV29-1 and TRBJ1-3, with 8 bases matching TRBD1. The CDR3 extends over 17 amino acids. The V and J ends lost 1 base and 4 bases, in that order; junction bases with no gene match: 12. The germline V gene has CDR1 SQVTM and CDR2 ANQGSEA. The CDR3, as DNA: TGCAGCGTTGAAGGTGACAGGGGATCGAGTTTCGGAAACACCATATATTTT. Residues: CSVEGDRGSSFGNTIYF.

This chain uses TRBV7-9 with TRBJ1-3; D may be TRBD1 (6 bases). The V gene's germline CDR1 is SEHNR and CDR2 FQNEAQ (reference sequence). Trimming shortened V by 1 base and J by 3 bases, and 7 bases separated the two germline ends. CDR3 length: 14 amino acids. This chain's CDR3 is CASSLGGLGNTIYF. The CDR3 DNA reads as TGTGCCAGCAGCTTAGGGGGGCTTGGAAACACCATATATTTT.

In nucleotides, the CDR3 is TGTGCCAGCAGCCCGGGACTAGCGAATGAGCAGTACTTC. It yields the protein CASSPGLANEQYF. The chain recombines TRBV13 with TRBJ2-7; 10 nucleotides match TRBD2. The CDR3 is 13 amino acids. V shed 5 bases, J shed 7 bases, and the junction held 5 bases outside the gene matches. From germline, CDR1 is PRHDT and CDR2 FYEKMQ (reference sequence).

In this sample, this clone turned up a few times. The chain couples TRBV4-3 to TRBJ1-1; 7 bases match TRBD1. V lost 1 base to trimming and J lost 5 bases; unmatched junction nucleotides: 10. This CDR3 has 16 residues. Germline CDR1 reads LGHNA; CDR2 reads YSLEER. The CDR3 sequence: CASSQALEGATTEAFF. The CDR3 DNA is TGCGCCAGCAGCCAAGCTTTGGAGGGGGCGACGACTGAAGCTTTCTTT.

V gene TRBV6-5 combines with J gene TRBJ1-1, with D possibly matching TRBD1 (5 bases). Trimming removed 4 bases from V and 6 bases from J, with 18 bases in between. The germline V gene has CDR1 MNHEY and CDR2 SVGAGI. The CDR3 spans 15 residues. CDR3 nucleotide sequence: TGTGCCAGCAGTTGGGGACCGCGGGAGGTAGCTGAAGCTTTCTTT. This encodes CASSWGPREVAEAFF.

The gene calls are TRBV30 and TRBJ1-2; maybe TRBD1 (6 bases). Germline CDR1 and CDR2: GTSNPN and SVGIG (reference sequence). The CDR3 consists of 13 residues. V was cut by 0 bases and J by 7 bases, with 12 bases left in between. Written as DNA, the CDR3 is TGTGCCTGGAGTGTGAACAGGGACGCTGGCTACACCTTC. Translation gives CAWSVNRDAGYTF. The full variable domain, in which reference TRBV30 and TRBJ1-2 provide the parts outside the CDR3, is SQTIHQWPATLVQPVGSPLSLECTVEGTSNPNLYWYRQAAGRGLQLLFYSVGIGQISSEVPQNLSASRPQDRQFILSSKKLLLSDSGFYLCAWSVNRDAGYTFGSGTRLTVV.

The chain has TRBV4-2 and TRBJ2-3, with TRBD2 matching over 11 bases. The CDR3 length is 16 residues. The ends lost 2 bases at V and 1 base at J; junction bases unmatched: 2. Germline loops: CDR1 LGHNA, CDR2 YNFKEQ. CDR3 in DNA: TGTGCCAGCAGCCAACCACTAGCGGGGGGCACAGATACGCAGTATTTT. Translating gives CASSQPLAGGTDTQYF.

The CDR3 DNA reads as TGCGCCAGCAGCCACCCCGGGACAGGGGTGACAGATACGCAGTATTTT. Encoded protein: CASSHPGTGVTDTQYF. This chain uses TRBV4-1 with TRBJ2-3; 10 bases fit TRBD1. The V gene's germline CDR1 is MGHRA and CDR2 YSYEKL. This CDR3 has 16 amino acids. The V and J ends lost 3 bases and 3 bases, in that order; junction bases with no gene match: 6.

The rearrangement uses TRBV7-6 and TRBJ1-2; TRBD1 matches 7 bases. CDR3 length equals 12 residues. J lost 9 bases, V lost 5 bases, and 6 bases had no gene match. The germline V gene encodes CDR1 SGHVS and CDR2 FNYEAQ. The CDR3 DNA is TGTGCCAGCAGCCAAGGGGGCGTAAGCTACACCTTC. It specifies CASSQGGVSYTF.

This clone was observed a few times. V and J are TRBV4-1 and TRBJ2-7, with 7 bases identical to TRBD2. From germline, CDR1 is MGHRA and CDR2 YSYEKL. The V gene end was trimmed by 4 bases and the J gene end by 5 bases; junction bases not matched to a gene: 11. The CDR3 loop spans 15 amino acids. The CDR3 loop reads CASSPMAGGSDEQYF. CDR3 sequence (DNA): TGCGCCAGCAGCCCGATGGCGGGCGGGAGTGACGAGCAGTACTTC.

This clone was seen only once. The V and J genes are TRBV27 and TRBJ2-3; no reliable D call. Germline CDR1 MNHEY, CDR2 SMNVEV (reference sequence). The CDR3 has 16 amino acids. Trimming took off 1 base at V and 2 bases at J, with 13 bases between the two ends. The CDR3: CASSLLSPQDTDTQYF. The CDR3 DNA reads as TGTGCCAGCAGTTTATTGTCCCCCCAGGACACAGATACGCAGTATTTT.

The V call is TRBV9, the J call TRBJ2-1, with 13 nucleotides matching TRBD2. CDR1 and CDR2 from the germline V gene are SGDLS and YYNGEE. The CDR3 sequence is 17 residues long. Germline trimming cut 3 bases from V and 0 bases from J; bases unmatched to any gene: 3. DNA of the CDR3: TGTGCCAGCAGCGATCGACTAGCGGGGGGCTCCTACAATGAGCAGTTCTTC. Its protein is CASSDRLAGGSYNEQFF.

This clone was seen just once. This sequence joins TRBV5-1 and TRBJ1-1; D is uncertain. The CDR3 totals 14 residues. The germline gives CDR1 SGHRS, CDR2 YFSETQ. V lost 0 bases and J lost 2, with 8 bases in between. For the CDR3, the DNA is TGCGCCAGCAGCTTGGTGGGCCGAAACACTGAAGCTTTCTTT. Translating gives CASSLVGRNTEAFF. Drawing the rest from reference TRBV5-1 and TRBJ1-1, the complete variable domain is KAGVTQTPRYLIKTRGQQVTLSCSPISGHRSVSWYQQTPGQGLQFLFEYFSETQRNKGNFPGRFSGRQFSNSRSEMNVSTLELGDSALYLCASSLVGRNTEAFFGQGTRLTVV.

V and J are TRBV11-3 and TRBJ2-5; TRBD1 matches 8 bases. The CDR3 totals 17 residues. V lost 4 bases and J lost 5; bases outside the gene matches: 15. CDR1 and CDR2 (germline): SGHNT, YENEEA. The CDR3: CASSSSFRGQEGETQYF. The DNA for the CDR3 is TGTGCCAGCAGCTCCTCTTTCCGGGGACAGGAGGGGGAGACCCAGTACTTC.